A selection of T cell receptor beta chains follows, all from one sample in a study of T cells after yellow fever vaccination. One entry per CDR3 protein results from TCRdb running MiXCR on the 5' RACE reads. The table shows hundreds of thousands of distinct CDR3 sequences, with approximately 18% occurring only once. This specimen was PBMCs, taken before the yellow fever booster vaccination. These receptors all come from a man younger than 35 who received the YFV17D yellow fever vaccine. CDR3s include the opening cysteine and the closing phenylalanine or tryptophan. Fields, in order: D gene, J gene, clone size, V gene, CDR3 protein, CDR3 DNA. D genes are given only for firm matches. Clone size is not always given. Where it is, it says once, few, many or a class for expanded clones.

TRBD2	TRBJ2-1	-	TRBV4-2	CASSQVSGTTYNEQFF	TGTGCCAGCAGCCAAGTCTCGGGGACTACCTACAATGAGCAGTTCTTC
-	TRBJ1-1	-	TRBV4-3	CASSQVLVNTEAFF	TGCGCCAGCAGCCAAGTGTTAGTGAACACTGAAGCTTTCTTT
TRBD2	TRBJ2-1	-	TRBV5-8	CASSLGLAGGLQFF	TGTGCCAGCAGCTTGGGACTAGCGGGGGGTTTGCAGTTCTTC
TRBD2	TRBJ2-7	-	TRBV7-8	CASTWGGGYEQYF	TGTGCCAGCACCTGGGGCGGGGGCTACGAGCAGTACTTC
-	TRBJ2-5	-	TRBV7-2	CASSTGGMQYF	TGTGCCAGCAGCACCGGGGGTATGCAGTACTTC
-	TRBJ2-1	-	TRBV20-1	CSARGPGGLGYNEQFF	TGCAGTGCTAGAGGCCCCGGGGGTCTCGGATACAATGAGCAGTTCTTC
-	TRBJ2-6	-	TRBV29-1	CSVLPLLDGTGANVLTF	TGCAGCGTTCTGCCCCTGCTGGACGGGACTGGGGCCAACGTCCTGACTTTC
-	TRBJ2-5	many	TRBV5-1	CASSPGGSEETQYF	TGCGCCAGCAGCCCCGGGGGTTCCGAGGAGACCCAGTACTTC
TRBD1	TRBJ1-4	-	TRBV7-6	CASSPMTGTNEKLFF	TGTGCCAGCAGCCCGATGACAGGGACTAATGAAAAACTGTTTTTT
-	TRBJ2-5	-	TRBV6-5	CASSFSAQRETQYF	TGTGCCAGCAGTTTCTCCGCACAGAGAGAGACCCAGTACTTC
TRBD2	TRBJ2-1	-	TRBV7-7	CASSLNGGGDEQFF	TGTGCCAGCAGCTTAAACGGGGGGGGTGATGAGCAGTTCTTC
-	TRBJ1-1	many	TRBV7-9	CASSFAARGTEAFF	TGTGCCAGCAGCTTCGCGGCCAGGGGCACTGAAGCTTTCTTT
-	TRBJ2-3	-	TRBV29-1	CSVEEGLAGGDTQYF	TGCAGCGTTGAAGAAGGGCTAGCAGGGGGGGATACGCAGTATTTT
-	TRBJ1-1	few	TRBV2	CASSEAERMNTEAFF	TGTGCCAGCAGTGAAGCGGAGCGGATGAACACTGAAGCTTTCTTT
TRBD1	TRBJ1-2	-	TRBV5-4	CASSSALHRTGWGGYTF	TGTGCCAGCAGCTCCGCGTTACATCGGACAGGGTGGGGTGGCTACACCTTC
TRBD1	TRBJ2-2	few	TRBV5-1	CASSFRDRMTGELFF	TGCGCCAGCAGCTTCCGGGACAGGATGACCGGGGAGCTGTTTTTT